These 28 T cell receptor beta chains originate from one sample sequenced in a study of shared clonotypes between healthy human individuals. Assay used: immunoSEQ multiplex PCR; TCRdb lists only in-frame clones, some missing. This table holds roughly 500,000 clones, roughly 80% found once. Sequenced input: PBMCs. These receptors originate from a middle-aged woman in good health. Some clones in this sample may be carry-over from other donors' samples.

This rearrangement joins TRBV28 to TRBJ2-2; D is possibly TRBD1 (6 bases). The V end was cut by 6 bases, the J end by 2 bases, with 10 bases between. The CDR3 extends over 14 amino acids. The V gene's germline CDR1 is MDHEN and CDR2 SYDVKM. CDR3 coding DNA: TGTGCCAGCAGCACGGGACAAAACACCGGGGAGCTGTTTTTT. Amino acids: CASSTGQNTGELFF. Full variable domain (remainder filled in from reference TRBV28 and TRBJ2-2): DVKVTQSSRYLVKRTGEKVFLECVQDMDHENMFWYRQDPGLGLRLIYFSYDVKMKEKGDIPEGYSVSREKKERFSLILESASTNQTSMYLCASSTGQNTGELFFGEGSRLTVL.

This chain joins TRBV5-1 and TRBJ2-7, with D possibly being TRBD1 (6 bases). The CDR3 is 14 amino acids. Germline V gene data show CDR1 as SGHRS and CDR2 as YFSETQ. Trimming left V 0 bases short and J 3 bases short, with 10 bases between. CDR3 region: CASSLAGTHYEQYF. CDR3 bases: TGCGCCAGCAGCTTGGCCGGGACACACTACGAGCAGTACTTC.

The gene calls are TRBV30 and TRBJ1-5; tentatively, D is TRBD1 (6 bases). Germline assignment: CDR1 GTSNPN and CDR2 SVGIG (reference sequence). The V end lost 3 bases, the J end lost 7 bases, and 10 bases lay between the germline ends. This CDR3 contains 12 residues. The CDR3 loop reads CAWSAGAQPQHF. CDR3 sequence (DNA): TGTGCCTGGAGCGCAGGGGCCCAGCCCCAGCATTTT. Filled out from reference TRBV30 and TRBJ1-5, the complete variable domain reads SQTIHQWPATLVQPVGSPLSLECTVEGTSNPNLYWYRQAAGRGLQLLFYSVGIGQISSEVPQNLSASRPQDRQFILSSKKLLLSDSGFYLCAWSAGAQPQHFGDGTRLSIL.

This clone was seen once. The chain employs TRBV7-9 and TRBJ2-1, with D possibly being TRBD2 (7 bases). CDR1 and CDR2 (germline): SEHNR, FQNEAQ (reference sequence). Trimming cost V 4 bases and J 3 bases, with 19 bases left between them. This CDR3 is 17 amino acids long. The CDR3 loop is CASSSGRGASDYNEQFF. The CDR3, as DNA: TGTGCCAGCAGCTCAGGTCGGGGGGCTAGCGACTACAATGAGCAGTTCTTC.

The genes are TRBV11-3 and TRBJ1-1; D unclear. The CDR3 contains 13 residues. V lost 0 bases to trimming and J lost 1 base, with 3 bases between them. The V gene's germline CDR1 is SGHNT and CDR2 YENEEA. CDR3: CASSLDANTEAFF. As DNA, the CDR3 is TGTGCCAGCAGCTTAGATGCGAACACTGAAGCTTTCTTT.

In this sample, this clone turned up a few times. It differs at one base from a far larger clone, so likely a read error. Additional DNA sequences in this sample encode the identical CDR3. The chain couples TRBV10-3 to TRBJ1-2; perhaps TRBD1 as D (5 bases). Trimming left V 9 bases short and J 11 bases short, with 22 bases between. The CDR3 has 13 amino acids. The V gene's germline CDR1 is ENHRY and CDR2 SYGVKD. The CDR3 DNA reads TGTGCCATTAAGACAGAGAACATAGGCGGATACACCTTC. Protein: CAIKTENIGGYTF.

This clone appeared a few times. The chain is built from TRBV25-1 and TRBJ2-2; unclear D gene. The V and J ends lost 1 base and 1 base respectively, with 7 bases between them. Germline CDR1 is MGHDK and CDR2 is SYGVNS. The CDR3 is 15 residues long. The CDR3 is CASSEFVQNTGELFF. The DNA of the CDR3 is TGTGCCAGCAGTGAATTTGTACAGAACACCGGGGAGCTGTTTTTT.

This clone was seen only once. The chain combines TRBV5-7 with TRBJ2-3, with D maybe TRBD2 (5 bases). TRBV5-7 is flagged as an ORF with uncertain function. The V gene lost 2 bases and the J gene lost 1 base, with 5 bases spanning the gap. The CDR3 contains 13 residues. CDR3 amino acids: CASSFGGTDTQYF. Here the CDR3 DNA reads TGTGCCAGCAGCTTCGGGGGCACAGATACGCAGTATTTT.

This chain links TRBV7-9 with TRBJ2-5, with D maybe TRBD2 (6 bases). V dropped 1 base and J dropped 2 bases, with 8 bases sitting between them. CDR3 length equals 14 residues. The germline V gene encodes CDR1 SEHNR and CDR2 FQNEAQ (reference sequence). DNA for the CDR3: TGTGCCAGCAGCTTAGAGCGGGCACAAGAGACCCAGTACTTC. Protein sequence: CASSLERAQETQYF.

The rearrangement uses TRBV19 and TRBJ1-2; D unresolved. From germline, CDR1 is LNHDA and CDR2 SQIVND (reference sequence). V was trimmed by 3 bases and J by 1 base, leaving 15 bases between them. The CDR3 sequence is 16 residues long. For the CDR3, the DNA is TGTGCCAGTAGTATGGTCACACCTACTCATAACTATGGCTACACCTTC. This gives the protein CASSMVTPTHNYGYTF.

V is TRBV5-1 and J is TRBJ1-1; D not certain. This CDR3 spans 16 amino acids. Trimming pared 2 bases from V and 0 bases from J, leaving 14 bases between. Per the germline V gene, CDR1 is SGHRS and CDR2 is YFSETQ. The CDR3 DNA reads TGCGCCAGCAGCTTAAGGGTGGGTAAAATGAACACTGAAGCTTTCTTT. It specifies CASSLRVGKMNTEAFF.

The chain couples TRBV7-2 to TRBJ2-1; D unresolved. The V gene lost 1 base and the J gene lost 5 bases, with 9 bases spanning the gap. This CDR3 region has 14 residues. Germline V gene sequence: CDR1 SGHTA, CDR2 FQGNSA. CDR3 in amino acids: CASSLVGSNNEQFF. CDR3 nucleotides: TGTGCCAGCAGCTTAGTTGGTAGCAACAATGAGCAGTTCTTC.

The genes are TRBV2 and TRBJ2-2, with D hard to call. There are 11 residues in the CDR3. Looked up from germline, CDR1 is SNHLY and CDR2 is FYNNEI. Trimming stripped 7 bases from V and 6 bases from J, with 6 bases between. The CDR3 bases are TGTGCCAGCAAGTGGTCCGGGGAGCTGTTTTTT. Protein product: CASKWSGELFF.

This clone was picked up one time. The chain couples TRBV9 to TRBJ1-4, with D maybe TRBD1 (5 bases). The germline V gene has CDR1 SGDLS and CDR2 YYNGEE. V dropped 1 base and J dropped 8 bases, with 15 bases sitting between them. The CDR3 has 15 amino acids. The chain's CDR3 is CASSVSGAVGEKLFF. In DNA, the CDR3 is TGTGCCAGCAGCGTAAGCGGGGCAGTGGGCGAAAAACTGTTTTTT.

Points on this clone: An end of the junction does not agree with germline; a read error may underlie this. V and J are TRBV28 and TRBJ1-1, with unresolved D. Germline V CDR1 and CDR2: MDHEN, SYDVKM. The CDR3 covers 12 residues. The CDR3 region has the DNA TGTGCCAGCAGTTTAGGGTACACGGAAGCTTTCTTT. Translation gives CASSLGYTEAFF.

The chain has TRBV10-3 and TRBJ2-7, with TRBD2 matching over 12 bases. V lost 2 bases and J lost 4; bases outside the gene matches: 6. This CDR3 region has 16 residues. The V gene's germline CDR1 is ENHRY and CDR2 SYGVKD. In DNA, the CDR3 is TGTGCCATCAGTGAGGGGCTCGGACTAGCGGGGTACGAGCAGTACTTC. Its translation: CAISEGLGLAGYEQYF.

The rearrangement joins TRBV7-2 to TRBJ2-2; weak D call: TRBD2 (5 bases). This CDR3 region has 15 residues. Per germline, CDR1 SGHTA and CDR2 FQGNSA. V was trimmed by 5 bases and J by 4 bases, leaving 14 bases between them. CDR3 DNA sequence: TGTGCCAGCAGCCCGAGGAACCGGGGCACCGGGGAGCTGTTTTTT. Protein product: CASSPRNRGTGELFF.

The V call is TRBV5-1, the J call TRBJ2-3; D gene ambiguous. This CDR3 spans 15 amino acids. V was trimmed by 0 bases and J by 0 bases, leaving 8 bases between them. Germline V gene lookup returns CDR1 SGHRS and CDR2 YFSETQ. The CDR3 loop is CASSLDDPSTDTQYF. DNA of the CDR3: TGCGCCAGCAGCTTGGACGACCCTAGCACAGATACGCAGTATTTT.

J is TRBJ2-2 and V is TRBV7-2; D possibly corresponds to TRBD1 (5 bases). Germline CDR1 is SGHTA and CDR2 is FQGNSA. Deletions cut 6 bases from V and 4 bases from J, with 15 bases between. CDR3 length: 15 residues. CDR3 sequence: CASSSRQSGTGELFF. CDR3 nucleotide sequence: TGTGCCAGCAGTTCCCGACAGTCAGGCACCGGGGAGCTGTTTTTT.

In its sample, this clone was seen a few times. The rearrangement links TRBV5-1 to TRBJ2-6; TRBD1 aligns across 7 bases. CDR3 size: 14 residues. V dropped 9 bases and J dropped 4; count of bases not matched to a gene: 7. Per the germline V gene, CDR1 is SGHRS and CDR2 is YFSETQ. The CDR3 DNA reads TGCGCCACTCGACAGGGTACGGGGGCCAACGTCCTGACTTTC. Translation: CATRQGTGANVLTF.

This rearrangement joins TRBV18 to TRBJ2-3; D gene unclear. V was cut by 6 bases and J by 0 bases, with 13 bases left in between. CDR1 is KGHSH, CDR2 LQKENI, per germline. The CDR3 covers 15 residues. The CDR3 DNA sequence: TGTGCCAGCTCGCCTCTTCCCACTAGCACAGATACGCAGTATTTT. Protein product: CASSPLPTSTDTQYF.

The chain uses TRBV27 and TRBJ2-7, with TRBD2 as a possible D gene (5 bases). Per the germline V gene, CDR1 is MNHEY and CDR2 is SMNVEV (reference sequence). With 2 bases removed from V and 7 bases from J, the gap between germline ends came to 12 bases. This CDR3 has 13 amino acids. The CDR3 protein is CASSLGLAAEQYF. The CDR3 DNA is TGTGCCAGCAGTTTAGGTCTAGCTGCTGAGCAGTACTTC.

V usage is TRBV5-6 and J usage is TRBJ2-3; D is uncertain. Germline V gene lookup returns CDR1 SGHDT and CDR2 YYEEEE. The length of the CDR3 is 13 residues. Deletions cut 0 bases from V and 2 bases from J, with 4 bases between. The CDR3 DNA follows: TGTGCCAGCAGCTTGGTCAACACAGATACGCAGTATTTT. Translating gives CASSLVNTDTQYF.

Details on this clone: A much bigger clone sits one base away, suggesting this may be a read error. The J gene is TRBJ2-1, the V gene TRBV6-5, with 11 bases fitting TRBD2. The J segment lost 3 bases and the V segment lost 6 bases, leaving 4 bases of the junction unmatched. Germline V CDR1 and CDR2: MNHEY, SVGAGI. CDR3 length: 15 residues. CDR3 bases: TGTGCCAGCAGCCCCGGGACTAGCGGCTACAATGAGCAGTTCTTC. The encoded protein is CASSPGTSGYNEQFF.

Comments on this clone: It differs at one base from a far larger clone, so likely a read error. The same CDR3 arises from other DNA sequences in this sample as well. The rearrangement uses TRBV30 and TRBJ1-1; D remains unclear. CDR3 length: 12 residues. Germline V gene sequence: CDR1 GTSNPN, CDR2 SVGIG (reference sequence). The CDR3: CAWAPGNTEAFF. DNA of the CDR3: TGTGCCTGGGCCCCGGGGAACACTGAGGCTTTCTTT.

CDR3 amino acids: CASSFFTSGRGKYF. The CDR3 DNA reads TGTGCCAGCAGCTTTTTCACTAGCGGGAGGGGGAAGTACTTC. V is TRBV7-2 and J is TRBJ2-5; 13 nucleotides align to TRBD2. Germline CDR1 is SGHTA and CDR2 is FQGNSA. Trimming at V came to 3 bases and at J to 12 bases, leaving 7 bases not matched to a gene. The CDR3 runs 14 residues.

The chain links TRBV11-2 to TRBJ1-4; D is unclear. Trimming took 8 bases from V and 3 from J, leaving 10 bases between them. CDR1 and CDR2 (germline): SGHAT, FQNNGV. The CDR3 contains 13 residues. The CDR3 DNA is TGTGCCAGCCGGAGGTTGTCTAATGAAAAACTGTTTTTT. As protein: CASRRLSNEKLFF.

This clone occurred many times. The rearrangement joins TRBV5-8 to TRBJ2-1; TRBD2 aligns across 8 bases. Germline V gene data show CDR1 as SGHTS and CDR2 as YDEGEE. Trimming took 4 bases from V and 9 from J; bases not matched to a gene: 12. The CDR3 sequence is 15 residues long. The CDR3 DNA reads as TGTGCCAGCAGCACCCGGGGGGGAGCCCAAGTTGAGCAGTTCTTC. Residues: CASSTRGGAQVEQFF.